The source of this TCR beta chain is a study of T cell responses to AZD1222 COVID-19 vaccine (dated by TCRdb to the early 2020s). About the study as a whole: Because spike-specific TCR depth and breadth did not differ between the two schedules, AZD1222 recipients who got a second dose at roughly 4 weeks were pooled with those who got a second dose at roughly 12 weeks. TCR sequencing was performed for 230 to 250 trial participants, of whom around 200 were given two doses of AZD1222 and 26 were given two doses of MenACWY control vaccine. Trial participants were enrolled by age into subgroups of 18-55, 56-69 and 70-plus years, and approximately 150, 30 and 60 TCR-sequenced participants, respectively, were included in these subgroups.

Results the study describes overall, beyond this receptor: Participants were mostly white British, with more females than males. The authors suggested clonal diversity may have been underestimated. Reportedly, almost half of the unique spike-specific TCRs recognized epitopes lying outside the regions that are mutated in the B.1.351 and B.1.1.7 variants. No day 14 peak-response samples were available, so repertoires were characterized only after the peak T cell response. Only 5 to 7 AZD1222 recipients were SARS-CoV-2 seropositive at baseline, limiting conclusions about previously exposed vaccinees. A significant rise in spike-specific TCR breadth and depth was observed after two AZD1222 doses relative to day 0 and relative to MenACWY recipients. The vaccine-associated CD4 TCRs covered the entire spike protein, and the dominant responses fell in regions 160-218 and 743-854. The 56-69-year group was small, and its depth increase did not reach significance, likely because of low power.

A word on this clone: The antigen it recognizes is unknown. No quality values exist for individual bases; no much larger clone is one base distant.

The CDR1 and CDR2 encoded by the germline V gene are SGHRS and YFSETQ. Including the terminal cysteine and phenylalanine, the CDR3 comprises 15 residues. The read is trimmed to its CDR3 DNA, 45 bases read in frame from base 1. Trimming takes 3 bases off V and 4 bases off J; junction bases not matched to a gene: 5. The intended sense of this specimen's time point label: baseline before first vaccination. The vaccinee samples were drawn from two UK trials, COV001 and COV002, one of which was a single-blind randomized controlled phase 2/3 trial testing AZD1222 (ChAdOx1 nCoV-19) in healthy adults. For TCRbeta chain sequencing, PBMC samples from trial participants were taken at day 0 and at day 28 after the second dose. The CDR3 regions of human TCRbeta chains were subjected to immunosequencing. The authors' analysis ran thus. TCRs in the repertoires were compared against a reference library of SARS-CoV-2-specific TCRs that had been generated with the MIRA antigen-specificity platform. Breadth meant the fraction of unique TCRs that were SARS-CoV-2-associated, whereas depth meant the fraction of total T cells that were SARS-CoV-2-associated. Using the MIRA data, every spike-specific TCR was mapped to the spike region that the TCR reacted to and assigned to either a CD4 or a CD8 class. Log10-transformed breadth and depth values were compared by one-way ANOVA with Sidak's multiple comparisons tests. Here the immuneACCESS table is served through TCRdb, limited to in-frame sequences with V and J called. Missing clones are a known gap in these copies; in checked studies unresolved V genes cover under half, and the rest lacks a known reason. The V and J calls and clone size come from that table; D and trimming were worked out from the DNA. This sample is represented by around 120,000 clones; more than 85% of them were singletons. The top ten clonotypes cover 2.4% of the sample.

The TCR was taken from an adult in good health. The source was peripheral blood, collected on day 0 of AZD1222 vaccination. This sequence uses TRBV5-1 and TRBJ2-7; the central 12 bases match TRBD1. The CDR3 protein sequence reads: CASSSGTGGSYEQYF. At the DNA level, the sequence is TGCGCCAGCAGCTCCGGGACAGGGGGCTCTTACGAGCAGTACTTC.